There are a few counts of the clone carrying this T cell receptor beta chain. Antigen specificity is unknown. The missing CDR3 end, 3 residues past where the read stops, is filled in from the germline J gene. This record comes from a study of T cell clonality in common variable immunodeficiency. Caucasian heritage predominated among both patients and controls. The CDR3 sequence is 13 residues long. Germline V gene data show CDR1 as SGHTA and CDR2 as FQGNSA. With 4 bases removed from V and 5 bases from J, the gap between germline ends came to 12 bases. CVID and control samples used equivalent genomic DNA input. The data were produced by immunoSEQ multiplex PCR, yet TCRdb's version contains in-frame clones alone and is incomplete. The sample contains roughly 30,000 clones, none of them singletons. Study-level results: Fewer TCRbeta clones were shared among CVID subjects than controls. In common variable immunodeficiency, TCR beta chains reportedly carried fewer deletions and N-nucleotide insertions. TCRbeta clonality was increased in CVID versus healthy controls.

Sequenced material: peripheral blood mononuclear cells. The chain carries TRBV7-2 and TRBJ2-7; D is perhaps TRBD2 (6 bases). This clonotype originated in a human donor with common variable immunodeficiency. The part of the CDR3 DNA that was read is TGTGCCAGCAGCTATTCGCGGGGAAACGAG. Translated: CASSYSRGNE. The full CDR3 sequence reads CASSYSRGNEQYF.